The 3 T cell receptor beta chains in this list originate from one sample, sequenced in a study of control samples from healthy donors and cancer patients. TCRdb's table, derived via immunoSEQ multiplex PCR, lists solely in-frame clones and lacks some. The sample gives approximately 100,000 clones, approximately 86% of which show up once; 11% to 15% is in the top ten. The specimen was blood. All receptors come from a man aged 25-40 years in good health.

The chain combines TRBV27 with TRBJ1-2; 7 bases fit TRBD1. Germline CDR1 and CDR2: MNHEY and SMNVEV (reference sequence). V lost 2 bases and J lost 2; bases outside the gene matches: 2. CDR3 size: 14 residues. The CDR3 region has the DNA TGTGCCAGCAGTTTAGACAGGGCAAACTATGGCTACACCTTC. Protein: CASSLDRANYGYTF.

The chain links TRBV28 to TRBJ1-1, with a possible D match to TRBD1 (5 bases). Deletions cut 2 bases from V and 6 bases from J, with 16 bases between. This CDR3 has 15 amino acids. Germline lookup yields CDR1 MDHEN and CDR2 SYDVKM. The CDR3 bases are TGTGCCAGCAGTTTAAATACCGCAGGGACCTCTGAAGCTTTCTTT. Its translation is CASSLNTAGTSEAFF. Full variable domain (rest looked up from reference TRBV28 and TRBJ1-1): DVKVTQSSRYLVKRTGEKVFLECVQDMDHENMFWYRQDPGLGLRLIYFSYDVKMKEKGDIPEGYSVSREKKERFSLILESASTNQTSMYLCASSLNTAGTSEAFFGQGTRLTVV.

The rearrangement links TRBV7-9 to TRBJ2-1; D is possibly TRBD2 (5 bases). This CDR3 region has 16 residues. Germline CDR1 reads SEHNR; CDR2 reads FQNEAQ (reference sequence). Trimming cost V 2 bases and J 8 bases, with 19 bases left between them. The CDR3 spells CASSLYAGVRDDEQFF. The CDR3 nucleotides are TGTGCCAGCAGCTTATACGCGGGCGTAAGAGACGATGAGCAGTTCTTC.